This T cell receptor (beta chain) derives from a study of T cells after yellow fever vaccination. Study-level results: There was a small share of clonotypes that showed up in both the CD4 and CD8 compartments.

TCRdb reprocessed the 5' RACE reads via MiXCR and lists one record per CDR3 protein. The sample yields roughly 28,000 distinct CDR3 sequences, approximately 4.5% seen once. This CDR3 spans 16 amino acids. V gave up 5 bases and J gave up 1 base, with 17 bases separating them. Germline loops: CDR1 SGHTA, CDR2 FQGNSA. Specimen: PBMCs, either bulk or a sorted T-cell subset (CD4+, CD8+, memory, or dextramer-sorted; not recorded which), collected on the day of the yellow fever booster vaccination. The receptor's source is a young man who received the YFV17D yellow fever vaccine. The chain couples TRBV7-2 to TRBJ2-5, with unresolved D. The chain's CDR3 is CASSQAVQPFQETQYF. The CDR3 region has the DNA TGTGCCAGCAGCCAAGCCGTACAGCCTTTCCAAGAGACCCAGTACTTC.